This T cell receptor (beta chain) was captured by sequencing in a study of blood T cell repertoires in COVID-19. In terms of age and location, participants ranged from roughly 18 to 95 years and lived in about two dozen US areas. Data came from immunoSEQ multiplex PCR; TCRdb stores just in-frame clones and leaves some out. The sample consists of roughly 190,000 clones, 65% to 90% of them appearing once. V dropped 0 bases and J dropped 8; count of bases not matched to a gene: 7. Per the germline V gene, CDR1 is SGDLS and CDR2 is YYNGEE. There are 14 residues in the CDR3. Sequencing was performed on PBMCs or T cells enriched from blood (not recorded which). V and J are TRBV9 and TRBJ1-2; 7 bases align to TRBD1. This sequence was found in a woman aged 55 to 70 with acute COVID-19. CDR3 amino acids: CASSVGTGFGGYTF. CDR3 in DNA: TGTGCCAGCAGCGTAGGGACAGGCTTTGGCGGCTACACCTTC.